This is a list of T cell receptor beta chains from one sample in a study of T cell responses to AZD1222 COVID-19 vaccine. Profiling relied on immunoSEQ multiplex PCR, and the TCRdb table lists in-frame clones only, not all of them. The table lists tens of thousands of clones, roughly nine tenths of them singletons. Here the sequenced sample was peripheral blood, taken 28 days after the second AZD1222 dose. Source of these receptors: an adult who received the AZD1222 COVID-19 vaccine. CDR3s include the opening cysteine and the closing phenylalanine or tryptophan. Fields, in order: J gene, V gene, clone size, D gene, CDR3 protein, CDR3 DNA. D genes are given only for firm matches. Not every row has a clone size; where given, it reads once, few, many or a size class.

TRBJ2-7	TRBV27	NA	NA	CASSLRRGEPYEQYF	TGTGCCAGCAGTTTAAGGAGGGGCGAGCCCTACGAGCAGTACTTC
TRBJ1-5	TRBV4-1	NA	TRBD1	CASSLDRDPSNQPQHF	TGCGCCAGCAGTCTAGACAGGGATCCAAGCAATCAGCCCCAGCATTTT
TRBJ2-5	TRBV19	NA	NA	CASSSPGLPQETQYF	TGTGCCAGTAGTAGTCCGGGACTCCCCCAAGAGACCCAGTACTTC
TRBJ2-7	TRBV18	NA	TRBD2	CASSPSSGSLDEQYF	TGTGCCAGCTCACCATCGAGCGGGAGTTTGGACGAGCAGTACTTC
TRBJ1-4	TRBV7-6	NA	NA	CASRPTGTGNEKLFF	TGTGCCAGCAGACCCACCGGGACGGGTAATGAAAAACTGTTTTTT
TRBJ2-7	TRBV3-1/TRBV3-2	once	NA	CASSQGRTVYEQYF	TGTGCCAGCAGCCAAGGCCGGACAGTTTACGAGCAGTACTTC
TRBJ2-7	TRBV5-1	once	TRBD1	CASSLGDRAEHEQYF	TGCGCCAGCAGCTTGGGAGACAGGGCGGAACACGAGCAGTACTTC
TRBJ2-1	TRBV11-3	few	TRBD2	CASSSGTSGIDEQFF	TGTGCCAGCAGCTCGGGGACTAGCGGGATTGATGAGCAGTTCTTC
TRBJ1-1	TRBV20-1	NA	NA	CSARDRREAFF	TGCAGTGCTAGGGACAGACGGGAAGCTTTCTTT
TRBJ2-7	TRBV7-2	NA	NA	CASSLDHNYEQYF	TGTGCCAGCAGCTTGGACCACAACTACGAGCAGTACTTC
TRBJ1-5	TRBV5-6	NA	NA	CASSLGASPQHF	TGTGCCAGCAGCTTGGGTGCTTCGCCCCAGCATTTT
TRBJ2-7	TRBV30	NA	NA	CAWSGGEYEQYF	TGTGCCTGGAGTGGAGGGGAATACGAGCAGTACTTC
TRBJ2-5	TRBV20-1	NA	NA	CSASYGGSVTQYF	TGCAGTGCTAGTTATGGGGGATCAGTGACCCAGTACTTC
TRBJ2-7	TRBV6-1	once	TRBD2	CASSDSGRGYEQYF	TGTGCCAGCAGTGACAGCGGGAGGGGGTACGAGCAGTACTTC
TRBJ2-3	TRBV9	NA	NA	CASSVRGGTDTQYF	TGTGCCAGCAGCGTAAGGGGGGGAACAGATACGCAGTATTTT
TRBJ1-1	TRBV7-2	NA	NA	CASSQGHVTEAFF	TGTGCCAGCAGCCAAGGACACGTCACTGAAGCTTTCTTT
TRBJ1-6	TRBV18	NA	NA	CASSPTRNQGGSPLHF	TGTGCCAGCTCACCGACGCGTAACCAGGGTGGCTCACCCCTCCACTTT
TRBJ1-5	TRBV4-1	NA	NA	CASSQDGQGDQPQHF	TGCGCCAGCAGCCAAGATGGGCAGGGAGACCAGCCCCAGCATTTT
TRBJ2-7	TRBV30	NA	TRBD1	CASNRGLGEQYF	TGTGCCTCAAACAGGGGGCTGGGCGAGCAGTACTTC
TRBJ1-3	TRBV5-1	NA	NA	CASSLTGRDTIYF	TGCGCCAGCAGCTTAACAGGTCGGGACACCATATATTTT
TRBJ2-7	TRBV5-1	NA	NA	CASSLVGPNSYEQYF	TGCGCCAGCAGCTTGGTGGGACCCAATTCCTACGAGCAGTACTTC
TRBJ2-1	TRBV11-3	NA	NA	CASSLLSGAYNEQFF	TGTGCCAGCAGCTTACTGAGCGGAGCCTACAATGAGCAGTTCTTC
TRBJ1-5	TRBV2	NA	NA	CASGTESADQPQHF	TGTGCCAGCGGGACTGAGTCAGCGGATCAGCCCCAGCATTTT
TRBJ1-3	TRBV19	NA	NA	CASGTRRGNTIYF	TGTGCCAGTGGCACCCGTCGGGGAAACACCATATATTTT
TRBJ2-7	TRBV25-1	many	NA	CASKPGPSSEQYF	TGTGCCAGCAAGCCAGGGCCCTCCAGCGAGCAGTACTTC
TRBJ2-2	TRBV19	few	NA	CASSIAKDTGELFF	TGTGCCAGTAGTATAGCCAAGGACACCGGGGAGCTGTTTTTT
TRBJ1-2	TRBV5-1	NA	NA	CASSQQEGNGYTF	TGCGCCAGCAGCCAACAGGAAGGAAATGGCTACACCTTC
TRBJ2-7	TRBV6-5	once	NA	CASKDLRGGQYF	TGTGCCAGTAAGGACCTTAGGGGAGGGCAGTACTTC
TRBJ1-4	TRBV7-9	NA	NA	CASSLSGGRASTNEKLFF	TGTGCCAGCAGCTTATCGGGAGGCCGAGCCTCAACTAATGAAAAACTGTTTTTT
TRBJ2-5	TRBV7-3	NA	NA	CASSLTGVYQETQYF	TGTGCCAGCAGCTTAACGGGCGTGTACCAAGAGACCCAGTACTTC
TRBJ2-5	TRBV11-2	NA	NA	CASSPNTGSQETQYF	TGTGCCAGCAGCCCGAATACAGGGAGCCAAGAGACCCAGTACTTC
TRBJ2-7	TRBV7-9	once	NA	CASSPPSLYEQYF	TGTGCCAGCAGCCCCCCATCCCTCTACGAGCAGTACTTC
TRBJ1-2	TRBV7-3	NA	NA	CASSLEGGVGGYTF	TGTGCCAGCAGCTTAGAGGGAGGGGTTGGTGGCTACACCTTC
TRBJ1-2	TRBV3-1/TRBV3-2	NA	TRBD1	CASSQGATGESGYTF	TGTGCCAGCAGCCAAGGGGCGACAGGGGAGAGCGGCTACACCTTC
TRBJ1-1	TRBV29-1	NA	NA	CSAGGMNTEAFF	TGCAGCGCTGGAGGTATGAACACTGAAGCTTTCTTT
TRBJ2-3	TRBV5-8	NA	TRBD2	CASSSGTRGTDTQYF	TGTGCCAGCAGCTCCGGGACTAGGGGCACAGATACGCAGTATTTT
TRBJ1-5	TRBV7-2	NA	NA	CASSSSSHQPQHF	TGTGCCAGCAGCTCATCTAGCCACCAGCCCCAGCATTTT
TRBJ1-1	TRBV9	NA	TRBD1	CASSMRQGGTEAFF	TGTGCCAGCAGCATGAGACAGGGGGGGACTGAAGCTTTCTTT
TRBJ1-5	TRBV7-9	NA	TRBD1	CASSLGGQDQPQHF	TGTGCCAGCAGCTTAGGCGGACAGGATCAGCCCCAGCATTTT
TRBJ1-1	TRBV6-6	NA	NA	CASTLNTEAFF	TGTGCCAGCACCCTAAACACTGAAGCTTTCTTT
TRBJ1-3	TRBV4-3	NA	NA	CASSQDRAVSGNTIYF	TGCGCCAGCAGCCAAGATCGGGCGGTCTCTGGAAACACCATATATTTT
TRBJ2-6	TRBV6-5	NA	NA	CAGGSSGANVLTF	TGTGCCGGCGGTAGCTCTGGGGCCAACGTCCTGACTTTC
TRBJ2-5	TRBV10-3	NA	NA	CAIKDGGETQYF	TGTGCCATCAAGGACGGTGGCGAGACCCAGTACTTC
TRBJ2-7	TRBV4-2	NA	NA	CASSQDPGNEQYF	TGTGCCAGCAGCCAAGATCCAGGGAACGAGCAGTACTTC
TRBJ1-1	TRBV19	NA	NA	CASRAGNTEAFF	TGTGCCAGTAGGGCCGGGAACACTGAAGCTTTCTTT
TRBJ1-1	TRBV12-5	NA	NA	CASGLVTEAFF	TGTGCTAGTGGTTTGGTCACTGAAGCTTTCTTT
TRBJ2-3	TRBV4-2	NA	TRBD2	CASSQDGTSGSGDTQYF	TGTGCCAGCAGCCAAGACGGGACTAGCGGGAGTGGGGATACGCAGTATTTT
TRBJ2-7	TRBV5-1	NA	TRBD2	CASSPIAGGPVEQYF	TGCGCCAGCAGCCCCATAGCGGGAGGGCCGGTCGAGCAGTACTTC
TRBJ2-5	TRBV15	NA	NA	CATSRGGGGETQYF	TGTGCCACCAGCAGAGGGGGAGGTGGGGAGACCCAGTACTTC
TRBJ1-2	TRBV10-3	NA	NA	CAITAPGGIGYTF	TGTGCCATCACCGCCCCGGGAGGGATAGGCTACACCTTC
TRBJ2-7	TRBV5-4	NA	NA	CASSGTPGQSSYEQYF	TGTGCCAGCAGCGGGACTCCGGGACAGAGCTCCTACGAGCAGTACTTC
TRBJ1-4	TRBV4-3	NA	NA	CASSQGRGYEKLFF	TGCGCCAGCAGCCAAGGGCGGGGCTATGAAAAACTGTTTTTT
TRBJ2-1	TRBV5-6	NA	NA	CASSYPGLVGGSYNEQFF	TGTGCCAGCAGCTACCCCGGGCTAGTAGGAGGATCTTACAATGAGCAGTTCTTC
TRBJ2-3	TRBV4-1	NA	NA	CASSQDHLESTDTQYF	TGCGCCAGCAGCCAAGATCATCTAGAAAGCACAGATACGCAGTATTTT
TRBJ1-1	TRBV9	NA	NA	CASSVTGSGPRGFF	TGTGCCAGCAGCGTTACAGGGTCGGGGCCCAGGGGTTTCTTT
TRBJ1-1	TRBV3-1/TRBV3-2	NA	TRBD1	CASSPRQGVGTEAFF	TGTGCCAGCAGCCCGAGACAGGGAGTCGGCACTGAAGCTTTCTTT